These 15 T cell receptor beta chains were all obtained from the same sample, sequenced in a study of T cells in Graves' hyperthyroidism and ophthalmopathy. RNA transcripts served as the template for amplifying TCR beta CDR3 regions. The TCR CDR3 was amplified in a first-round RT-PCR using the HTBI primer set. TCRdb ran MiXCR on the multiplex PCR reads and lists one entry per CDR3 protein. In the table there are over 700,000 distinct CDR3 sequences, around 38% of which are singletons. Input material: blood. The receptors come from a man aged 18 to 30 with Graves' hyperthyroidism.

This clonotype showed up just once. CDR3 amino acids: CAILGREGHSPLHF. In DNA, the CDR3 is TGTGCCATCCTAGGGCGGGAAGGCCATTCACCCCTCCACTTT. This rearrangement joins TRBV7-3 to TRBJ1-6; D call uncertain. Per germline, CDR1 SGHTA and CDR2 FQGTGA. V was pared by 10 bases and J by 8 bases, with 18 bases between. The CDR3 runs to 14 residues.

J is TRBJ2-7 and V is TRBV12-3 or TRBV12-4; D is possibly TRBD1 or TRBD2 (6 bases each). Trimming left V 2 bases short and J 3 bases short, with 14 bases between. This CDR3 has 15 amino acids. In DNA, the CDR3 is TGTGCCAGCAGTTTAAGCCAGGGGACTTTCTACGAGCAGTACTTC. It specifies CASSLSQGTFYEQYF.

Concerning this clonotype itself: A much more abundant neighbour one base away suggests this may be a read error. Because the CDR3 is missing its conserved closing phenylalanine or tryptophan, this is likely a read error. CDR3 residues: CAISDPGEGNEQYL. In nucleotides, the CDR3 is TGTGCCATCAGTGACCCTGGGGAGGGTAACGAGCAGTACCTC. The chain carries TRBV10-3 and TRBJ2-7; TRBD2 matches at 7 bases. V shed 3 bases and J 5 bases; nucleotides not matched to a gene: 7. Germline CDR1 ENHRY, CDR2 SYGVKD. The CDR3 has 14 amino acids.

V is TRBV7-9 and J is TRBJ1-3, with a tentative D call TRBD1 (5 bases). Germline V gives CDR1 SEHNR, CDR2 FQNEAQ (reference sequence). V lost 3 bases and J 4 bases, leaving 13 bases between the germline ends. This CDR3 has 15 residues. CDR3 sequence: CASSLGQGEGNTIYF. For the CDR3, the DNA is TGTGCCAGCAGCTTGGGTCAGGGTGAAGGAAACACCATATATTTT.

The V call is TRBV6-1, the J call TRBJ2-5, with D possibly matching TRBD1 (6 bases). Trimming cost V 6 bases and J 2 bases, with 13 bases left between them. The germline V gene has CDR1 MNHNS and CDR2 SASEGT. This CDR3 is 14 amino acids long. The CDR3 region is CASRSRGWQETQYF. The CDR3 DNA follows: TGTGCCAGCAGGAGCAGGGGCTGGCAAGAGACCCAGTACTTC.

The sample holds a few counts of this clonotype. V gene TRBV12-3 or TRBV12-4 combines with J gene TRBJ1-5, with 11 bases fitting TRBD1. The CDR3 covers 19 residues. J lost 2 bases, V lost 3 bases, and 12 bases had no gene match. CDR3 sequence (DNA): TGTGCCAGCAGTTTCTCCGGACAGGGGGCAGGAGTTGGCAATCAGCCCCAGCATTTT. Its translation is CASSFSGQGAGVGNQPQHF.

The chain links TRBV2 to TRBJ1-2, with 7 nucleotides matching TRBD1. The CDR3 contains 14 residues. V gave up 6 bases and J gave up 6 bases; unmatched junction bases: 10. CDR1 and CDR2 (germline): SNHLY, FYNNEI. As DNA, the CDR3 is TGTGCCAGCAGAGGTTCCGGGACAGCTGATGGCTACACCTTC. It yields the protein CASRGSGTADGYTF.

A note on this clonotype: Mismatch with germline at one junction end may stem from a read error. V is TRBV25-1 and J is TRBJ1-4; D gene unclear. Germline CDR1 reads MGHDK; CDR2 reads SYGVNS. The CDR3 sequence is 13 residues long. The CDR3 coding sequence is TGTGCCAGCAGCTTAGTGGGGAATGAAAAACCGTTTTTT. Translated: CASSLVGNEKPFF.

The chain combines TRBV12-3 or TRBV12-4 with TRBJ2-7; D remains ambiguous. This CDR3 comprises 13 residues. The V and J ends lost 6 bases and 6 bases respectively, with 15 bases between them. CDR3: CASSFLYFSEQYF. CDR3 nucleotides: TGTGCCAGCAGCTTTCTATACTTCAGCGAGCAGTACTTC.

This clonotype has at least ten counts. The CDR3 here is CASSLDSARHGYTF. DNA for the CDR3: TGTGCCAGCAGCTTAGACAGCGCCAGACATGGCTACACCTTC. The rearrangement links TRBV13 to TRBJ1-2; D gene uncertain. The length of the CDR3 is 14 residues. V was trimmed by 1 base and J by 6 bases, leaving 12 bases between them. CDR1 and CDR2 from the germline V gene are PRHDT and FYEKMQ (reference sequence).

In this sample, this clonotype turned up many times. In DNA, the CDR3 is TGCAGCGTTTTGACCTGGAACACTGAAGCTTTCTTT. Its translation is CSVLTWNTEAFF. The gene calls are TRBV29-1 and TRBJ1-1, with D uncertain. In germline, CDR1 is SQVTM, CDR2 ANQGSEA. The CDR3 runs to 12 residues. Trimming left V 5 bases short and J 1 base short, with 8 bases between.

This clonotype was seen a few times. The gene calls are TRBV6-5 and TRBJ1-1; TRBD1 matches at 9 bases. This CDR3 region has 14 residues. The V segment lost 4 bases and the J segment 4 bases; nucleotides outside the gene matches: 4. The germline V gene has CDR1 MNHEY and CDR2 SVGAGI. The CDR3 coding sequence is TGTGCCAGCAGTTGGGACAGGGACGGCACTGAAGCTTTCTTT. Encoded protein: CASSWDRDGTEAFF.

The V gene is TRBV7-2, the J gene TRBJ1-3; D is uncertain. The CDR3 totals 14 residues. V gave up 4 bases and J gave up 4 bases, with 11 bases separating them. Germline assignment: CDR1 SGHTA and CDR2 FQGNSA. The CDR3 nucleotides are TGTGCCAGCAGCTCGTTAGAGGAGGGAAACACCATATATTTT. Encoded protein: CASSSLEEGNTIYF.

The V call is TRBV12-3 or TRBV12-4, the J call TRBJ2-1, with D uncertain. Deletions cut 3 bases from V and 8 bases from J, with 11 bases between. The CDR3 has 13 residues. CDR3 in DNA: TGTGCCAGCAGTTTCCAGCAGTACGATGAGCAGTTCTTC. This sequence encodes CASSFQQYDEQFF.

This clonotype was seen only a few times. The chain employs TRBV20-1 and TRBJ2-5, with D unresolved. The CDR3 is 14 residues long. Trimming stripped 0 bases from V and 3 bases from J, with 11 bases between. Germline values: CDR1 DFQATT, CDR2 SNEGSKA (reference sequence). The CDR3 sequence: CSARDALVEETQYF. In nucleotides, the CDR3 is TGCAGTGCTAGAGATGCCCTGGTGGAAGAGACCCAGTACTTC.